The text below deals with one T cell receptor (beta chain). Its antigen is unknown. Base quality data are lacking; no much larger clone is found one base away. The treatment or condition label of this sample denotes: roughly 18 received Ad26.COV2.S at low or high dose, single or two shots; about five received placebo; per-sample allocation not given. Repertoires of vaccine and placebo recipients were sequenced from samples taken on day 63 after the first injection. Between 29 July and 7 August 2020, Cohort 1b enrolled fewer than 30 adults aged 18-55 years at one site in Boston, USA. Ad26.COV2.S was a replication-incompetent adenovirus type 26 vector that expressed a prefusion-stabilized SARS-CoV-2 spike protein derived from the original Wuhan strain. The data stem from a study of Ad26.COV2.S vaccination and SARS-CoV-2 variants (dated by TCRdb to the early 2020s). Regarding the study in general: Vaccine-arm donors came from COV1001, a multicentre, randomized, double-blind, placebo-controlled phase I-IIa trial of Ad26.COV2.S in healthy adults. Ad26.COV2.S was administered intramuscularly at a dose of 5x10^10 or 1x10^11 viral particles, either as one shot or as two shots given 56 days apart. Sequencing of the TCRbeta repertoire served to evaluate the specificity and breadth of SARS-CoV-2-reactive T cell receptors following Ad26.COV2.S vaccination. The TCR-sequenced set comprised approximately 32 samples: around 20 Ad26.COV2.S vaccine recipients, 5 placebo recipients and 8 SARS-CoV-2 convalescent individuals. Participants in the trial were split at random into five groups of five each, receiving low-dose or high-dose Ad26.COV2.S once or twice, or else placebo on both occasions. Throughout the experiments and outcome assessment, investigators stayed blinded to trial group allocation.

The germline V gene sets CDR1 to SGHRS and CDR2 to YFSETQ. V and J are trimmed by 4 bases and 6 bases, and the gene matches miss 8 bases of the junction. The CDR3 goes from the cysteine to the phenylalanine over 15 residues. Just the 45-base CDR3 DNA is kept, in frame starting at base 1. TCRbeta CDR3 regions were sequenced with the immunoSEQ Assay. After extraction, genomic DNA underwent amplification by bias-controlled multiplex PCR, followed by high-throughput sequencing. The authors' analysis ran thus. Collapsing and filtering of sequences were performed to quantify the absolute abundance of each unique TCRbeta CDR3 region. T cell fraction was estimated by normalizing TCRbeta template counts to usable DNA, with usable DNA measured through amplification of reference genes found in all nucleated cells. Repertoire TCRs were annotated as SARS-CoV-2-specific by exact matching of V gene, CDR3 amino acid sequence and J gene to a known reactive TCR set. The reference SARS-CoV-2 TCR set came from MIRA and was filtered for enrichment in COVID-19-positive ImmuneCODE repertoires, removing public or cross-reactive TCRs. Using the MIRA antigens, annotated TCRs were further analysed by specific ORF or by position within an ORF. Breadth was defined as the number of annotated unique rearrangements divided by the total number of unique productive rearrangements, and depth was defined as the summed frequency of the annotated unique rearrangements. TCR breadth was compared between groups using two-sided Wilcoxon rank-sum tests. TCRdb's version of the immuneACCESS table is confined to in-frame rearrangements and falls short of the full clone set. An unresolved V gene accounts for under half of the shortfall where checked; the remainder is of unknown origin. That table is the source of V, J and clone size, and D and trimming were worked out from the DNA. The sample records about 250,000 clones, around 88% of which are singletons. Less than 3.5% of the sample is in the top ten clones.

Study-wide findings and limitations: According to the authors, total T cell responses may have been underestimated by the TCR breadth and depth analyses. Higher spike-specific TCR breadth was observed in Ad26.COV2.S recipients than in placebo recipients (P = 0.0014). The study was not powered to compare responses between vaccine doses or regimens. Non-spike TCR breadth was comparable between vaccine and placebo recipients, consistent with the vaccine containing only spike. After vaccination, spike-specific CD8+ and CD4+ T cell responses were reported to show substantial breadth.

The source material was peripheral blood, sampled in a trial of Ad26.COV2.S vaccine versus placebo. The V and J segments used are TRBV5-1 and TRBJ2-1; 9 bases in the junction line up with TRBD1. The TCR originated in a person between 18 and 60 years old who received the Ad26.COV2.S COVID-19 vaccine or a placebo. DNA sequence: TGCGCCAGCAGCGGAGGACAGGGGATGAGCAATGAGCAGTTCTTC. This is translated as CASSGGQGMSNEQFF.